The 19 T cell receptor beta chains below all came from one sample that was sequenced in a study of cytomegalovirus exposure and HLA in healthy donors. The primer mix had 60 Vbeta and 13 Jbeta primers. Sequenced by immunoSEQ multiplex PCR; TCRdb stores in-frame clones only, minus some. The sample has about 110,000 clones; roughly 71% are singletons. Sequenced sample: PBMCs. These receptors came from a woman aged 70-85 years in good health and CMV-seropositive.

The chain combines TRBV5-3 with TRBJ2-1; 7 positions match TRBD2. TRBV5-3 is classed as an ORF, of uncertain function. The CDR3 runs 10 residues. V lost 9 bases, J lost 9 bases, and 3 bases stayed unmatched. The CDR3 reads CAKTSLEQFF. CDR3 sequence (DNA): TGTGCCAAGACTAGCCTTGAGCAGTTCTTC.

This clone was observed a handful of times. The J gene is TRBJ1-4, the V gene TRBV5-8, with D hard to call. Germline CDR1 and CDR2: SGHTS and YDEGEE. Trimming took 0 bases from V and 6 from J, leaving 12 bases between them. The CDR3 has 15 amino acids. Written as DNA, the CDR3 is TGTGCCAGCAGCTTGGTTGGAGGGAAAGATGAAAAACTGTTTTTT. Its protein is CASSLVGGKDEKLFF.

The genes are TRBV7-3 and TRBJ2-2; 11 nucleotides align to TRBD1. Germline V gives CDR1 SGHTA, CDR2 FQGTGA. The CDR3 totals 17 residues. V dropped 4 bases and J dropped 6; count of bases not matched to a gene: 10. The CDR3 protein is CASSSPGQGAGAGELFF. CDR3 sequence (DNA): TGTGCCAGCAGCTCACCTGGACAGGGGGCAGGGGCCGGGGAGCTGTTTTTT.

The chain links TRBV6-5 to TRBJ2-2; 10 bases are shared with TRBD1. Germline V gene sequence: CDR1 MNHEY, CDR2 SVGAGI. This CDR3 has 15 amino acids. The V gene end was trimmed by 7 bases and the J gene end by 4 bases; junction bases not matched to a gene: 6. The DNA for the CDR3 is TGTGCCAGCACTACGACAGGGGGCGGCACCGGGGAGCTGTTTTTT. Amino acid sequence: CASTTTGGGTGELFF.

This clone was counted a few times. The chain couples TRBV27 to TRBJ2-1; 7 nucleotides line up with TRBD1. The germline V gene encodes CDR1 MNHEY and CDR2 SMNVEV (reference sequence). V dropped 2 bases and J dropped 0; count of bases not matched to a gene: 1. This CDR3 has 15 amino acids. The CDR3 DNA is TGTGCCAGCAGTTTACAGGGGGACTCCTACAATGAGCAGTTCTTC. Its protein product is CASSLQGDSYNEQFF.

This sequence joins TRBV6-9 and TRBJ1-2; 7 bases match TRBD1. This CDR3 spans 14 amino acids. The germline V gene encodes CDR1 MNHGY and CDR2 SVAAGI. V dropped 5 bases and J dropped 2; count of bases not matched to a gene: 5. CDR3 sequence: CASSRDRANYGYTF. Here the CDR3 DNA reads TGTGCCAGCAGTCGCGACAGGGCCAACTATGGCTACACCTTC.

The chain has TRBV2 and TRBJ1-1, with 8 positions matching TRBD1. Per germline, CDR1 SNHLY and CDR2 FYNNEI. The CDR3 is made up of 14 amino acids. V lost 6 bases to trimming and J lost 0 bases; unmatched junction nucleotides: 3. The CDR3 coding sequence is TGTGCCAGCAGACCGACAGGGGTGAACACTGAAGCTTTCTTT. Translated: CASRPTGVNTEAFF.

The V call is TRBV7-9, the J call TRBJ1-5; 9 bases are a match to TRBD1. The CDR3 has 16 residues. The germline CDR1 and CDR2 sequences are SEHNR and FQNEAQ (reference sequence). Unmatched junction bases numbered 8, after V lost 1 base and J lost 7 bases. CDR3 sequence reads: CASSLGTGQGGQPQHF. The CDR3 DNA reads as TGTGCCAGCAGCTTAGGAACGGGACAGGGCGGACAGCCCCAGCATTTT. The full variable domain, in which reference TRBV7-9 and TRBJ1-5 provide the parts outside the CDR3, is DTGVSQNPRHKITKRGQNVTFRCDPISEHNRLYWYRQTLGQGPEFLTYFQNEAQLEKSRLLSDRFSAERPKGSFSTLEIQRTEQGDSAMYLCASSLGTGQGGQPQHFGDGTRLSIL.

This chain uses TRBV2 with TRBJ2-1; 8 positions match TRBD1. The V and J ends lost 1 base and 9 bases, in that order; junction bases with no gene match: 8. The germline CDR1 and CDR2 sequences are SNHLY and FYNNEI. CDR3 length equals 15 residues. The DNA of the CDR3 is TGTGCCAGCAGTGAAGAGGACAGGGAGGTGGGTGAGCAGTTCTTC. Translating gives CASSEEDREVGEQFF.

The chain recombines TRBV5-1 with TRBJ2-7; 9 bases agree with TRBD2. This CDR3 region has 17 residues. Germline loops: CDR1 SGHRS, CDR2 YFSETQ. J was trimmed by 4 bases and V by 3 bases; bases with no gene match: 14. The CDR3 region is CASSSRSLLRGGYEQYF. The CDR3, as DNA: TGCGCCAGCAGCTCGAGGTCCCTCTTGCGGGGGGGGTACGAGCAGTACTTC.

In this sample, this clone turned up a few times. Other DNA sequences within the sample encode an identical CDR3. This chain uses TRBV30 with TRBJ2-5, with D perhaps TRBD1 (6 bases). Deletions cut 1 base from V and 5 bases from J, with 11 bases between. Per the germline V gene, CDR1 is GTSNPN and CDR2 is SVGIG (reference sequence). The CDR3 is 13 amino acids. The CDR3 DNA is TGTGCCTGGAGTGGTGGGGGCCGGGAGACCCAGTACTTC. Its translation: CAWSGGGRETQYF.

The rearrangement joins TRBV6-5 to TRBJ1-1; D possibly corresponds to TRBD1 (6 bases). CDR3 length: 14 amino acids. The V end was cut by 5 bases, the J end by 1 base, with 11 bases between. Looked up from germline, CDR1 is MNHEY and CDR2 is SVGAGI. This CDR3 reads CASSDLTGNTEAFF. The CDR3 nucleotides read TGTGCCAGCAGTGACCTGACAGGGAACACTGAAGCTTTCTTT.

This clone was observed once. One end of the junction varies from germline; a read error may be responsible. V and J are TRBV7-7 and TRBJ2-5; 10 nucleotides match TRBD2. CDR1 is SSHAT, CDR2 FNYEAQ, per germline (reference sequence). This CDR3 region has 15 residues. In nucleotides, the CDR3 is TGTGCTAGCAGCTTAAGCGGGGGGGCCGTGGAGACCCAGTACTTC. This codes for CASSLSGGAVETQYF. Combining the CDR3 with reference TRBV7-7 and TRBJ2-5 gives the whole variable domain GAGVSQSPRYKVTKRGQDVTLRCDPISSHATLYWYQQALGQGPEFLTYFNYEAQPDKSGLPSDRFSAERPEGSISTLTIQRTEQRDSAMYRCASSLSGGAVETQYFGPGTRLLVL.

The chain has TRBV7-2 and TRBJ2-3; TRBD1 is a possible D gene (7 bases). The V gene's germline CDR1 is SGHTA and CDR2 FQGNSA. This CDR3 is built from 16 residues. V gave up 2 bases and J gave up 0 bases, with 12 bases separating them. CDR3 region: CASSLQGGRSTDTQYF. The CDR3 DNA reads TGTGCCAGCAGCTTACAGGGGGGTCGTAGCACAGATACGCAGTATTTT.

The chain has TRBV16 and TRBJ2-3, with D hard to call. Trimming stripped 5 bases from V and 6 bases from J, with 9 bases between. This CDR3 is built from 12 residues. CDR1 and CDR2 (germline): KGHSY, FQNENV. The DNA of the CDR3 is TGTGCCAGCAGCGTAATGGAGGATACGCAGTATTTT. Its translation is CASSVMEDTQYF.

V and J are TRBV5-6 and TRBJ2-1, with 7 bases fitting TRBD1. Germline V gene sequence: CDR1 SGHDT, CDR2 YYEEEE. J was trimmed by 7 bases and V by 4 bases; bases with no gene match: 11. This CDR3 contains 15 residues. CDR3 amino acids: CASSLRQGSGNEQFF. The CDR3 DNA follows: TGTGCCAGCAGCCTCCGACAGGGAAGTGGGAATGAGCAGTTCTTC.

DNA of the CDR3: TGTGCCAGCTGGAAGACAGGGGTTGATAGCAATCAGCCCCAGCATTTT. As protein: CASWKTGVDSNQPQHF. The chain links TRBV18 to TRBJ1-5, with 8 bases aligning to TRBD1. This CDR3 is 16 amino acids long. The germline gives CDR1 KGHSH, CDR2 LQKENI. V lost 7 bases to trimming and J lost 0 bases; unmatched junction nucleotides: 8.

This chain uses TRBV16 with TRBJ2-1; 8 nucleotides match TRBD2. The germline CDR1 and CDR2 sequences are KGHSY and FQNENV. The CDR3 spans 19 residues. Unmatched junction bases numbered 13, after V lost 3 bases and J lost 0 bases. The CDR3 sequence is CASSHNYPGLESSYNEQFF. CDR3 in DNA: TGTGCCAGCAGCCACAATTATCCGGGACTAGAAAGCTCCTACAATGAGCAGTTCTTC.

The chain joins TRBV30 to TRBJ1-4; D may be TRBD1 (5 bases). Germline V lookup: CDR1 GTSNPN, CDR2 SVGIG (reference sequence). V shed 5 bases and J shed 4 bases, with 17 bases lying between them. The length of the CDR3 is 15 residues. The CDR3 DNA reads as TGTGCCTGGGGGGGAGGGACCTCAAATAATGAAAAACTGTTTTTT. As protein: CAWGGGTSNNEKLFF.